These 8 T cell receptor beta chains came from one sample sequenced in a study of blood T cell repertoires in COVID-19. Sequencing was performed with immunoSEQ multiplex PCR; in TCRdb, only in-frame clones are kept and a portion is missing. The sample contains about 250,000 clones, approximately 86% of which appear only once. Sequenced sample: peripheral blood. Source of these receptors: a woman aged 60-75 years who had recovered from COVID-19.

This chain uses TRBV3-1 (or the pseudogene TRBV3-2) with TRBJ2-7; TRBD1 is a possible D gene (5 bases). CDR1 LGHDT and CDR2 YNNKEL come from the germline V gene (reference sequence). This CDR3 has 14 residues. The V end was cut by 1 base, the J end by 6 bases, with 13 bases between. As DNA, the CDR3 is TGTGCCAGCAGCCAAGTCGCAGGGTTCGCCGAGCAGTACTTC. The encoded protein is CASSQVAGFAEQYF.

CDR3 region: CASIQDRVGYEQYF. The CDR3 DNA reads TGTGCCAGCATACAGGACAGGGTAGGTTACGAGCAGTACTTC. V gene TRBV6-5 combines with J gene TRBJ2-7; 8 nucleotides agree with TRBD1. The length of the CDR3 is 14 residues. CDR1 and CDR2 (germline): MNHEY, SVGAGI. The V segment lost 7 bases and the J segment 4 bases; nucleotides outside the gene matches: 9.

This clone was detected a few times. V and J are TRBV6-1 and TRBJ1-5; no clear D. The CDR3 sequence is 13 residues long. Trimming took 0 bases from V and 4 from J, leaving 4 bases between them. Germline CDR1 is MNHNS and CDR2 is SASEGT. The CDR3 sequence: CASSEARNQPQHF. In DNA, the CDR3 is TGTGCCAGCAGTGAAGCCCGTAATCAGCCCCAGCATTTT.

J is TRBJ1-6 and V is TRBV18; D may be TRBD1 (6 bases). Germline CDR1 is KGHSH and CDR2 is LQKENI. The length of the CDR3 is 14 residues. V was trimmed by 2 bases and J by 8 bases, leaving 10 bases between them. CDR3 sequence (DNA): TGTGCCAGCTCACCATCAGGGGTGGATTCACCCCTCCACTTT. It encodes CASSPSGVDSPLHF.

V is TRBV11-1 and J is TRBJ2-5; a weak D match, TRBD1 (6 bases). Per germline, CDR1 SGHAT and CDR2 FQDESV (reference sequence). V gave up 4 bases and J gave up 7 bases, with 19 bases separating them. The CDR3 extends over 15 amino acids. The CDR3 DNA is TGTGCCAGCAGCTCCACCGGACAGAGTTATGGGACCCAGTACTTC. Its protein is CASSSTGQSYGTQYF. Drawing the rest from reference TRBV11-1 and TRBJ2-5, the complete variable domain is EAEVAQSPRYKITEKSQAVAFWCDPISGHATLYWYRQILGQGPELLVQFQDESVVDDSQLPKDRFSAERLKGVDSTLKIQPAELGDSAMYLCASSSTGQSYGTQYFGPGTRLLVL.

The J gene is TRBJ2-1, the V gene TRBV5-1; D is undetermined. The CDR3 sequence is 15 residues long. CDR1 is SGHRS and CDR2 is YFSETQ in the germline V gene. V dropped 6 bases and J dropped 2 bases, with 15 bases sitting between them. CDR3 in DNA: TGCGCCAGCACCCCAGGAACCGTTCCCTACAATGAGCAGTTCTTC. The encoded protein is CASTPGTVPYNEQFF.

The chain uses TRBV19 and TRBJ1-1; D perhaps matches TRBD1 (6 bases). The ends were cut back, 4 bases at V and 3 bases at J, with 15 bases in the middle. Germline V gives CDR1 LNHDA, CDR2 SQIVND (reference sequence). This CDR3 region has 15 residues. CDR3 coding DNA: TGTGCCAGTAGTACTCCAGGGGCAAGAGACACTGAAGCTTTCTTT. Translating gives CASSTPGARDTEAFF.

The rearrangement links TRBV7-2 to TRBJ1-2, with D uncertain. This CDR3 spans 13 amino acids. The V end was cut by 1 base, the J end by 8 bases, with 11 bases between. Germline lookup yields CDR1 SGHTA and CDR2 FQGNSA. The CDR3 loop is CASSLGRHAGYTF. DNA of the CDR3: TGTGCCAGCAGCTTAGGTAGACACGCCGGCTACACCTTC.